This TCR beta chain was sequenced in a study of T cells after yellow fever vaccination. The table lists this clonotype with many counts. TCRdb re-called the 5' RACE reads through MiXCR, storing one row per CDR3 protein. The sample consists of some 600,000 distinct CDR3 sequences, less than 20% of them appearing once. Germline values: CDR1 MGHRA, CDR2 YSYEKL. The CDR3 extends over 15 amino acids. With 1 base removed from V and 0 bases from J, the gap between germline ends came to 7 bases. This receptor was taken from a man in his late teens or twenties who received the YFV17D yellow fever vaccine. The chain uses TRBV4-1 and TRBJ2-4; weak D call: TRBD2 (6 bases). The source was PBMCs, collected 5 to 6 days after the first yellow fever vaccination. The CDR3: CASSQGGLAKNIQYF. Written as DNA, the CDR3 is TGCGCCAGCAGCCAAGGGGGACTAGCCAAAAACATTCAGTACTTC.